In this sample, the clone carrying this T cell receptor beta chain turned up once. Amplification used 60 Vbeta primers and 13 Jbeta primers. The table came from immunoSEQ multiplex PCR; TCRdb's copy has only in-frame clones and leaves some out. This repertoire shows fewer than 250,000 clones, roughly four fifths found once; its top ten account for about 1.8%. These data belong to a study of cytomegalovirus exposure and HLA in healthy donors. For the study at large: Early release data held 85 million or so unique TCRs from HLA-typed donors. Genotyping of more than 300 donors showed that roughly 80% belonged to the Caucasian-associated ancestry cluster.

This CDR3 contains 13 residues. V lost 4 bases and J lost 3, with 12 bases in between. Per the germline V gene, CDR1 is GTSNPN and CDR2 is SVGIG (reference sequence). V is TRBV30 and J is TRBJ1-2; D might be TRBD1 (6 bases). The sequenced sample consisted of PBMCs. The TCR comes from a man younger than 30 in good health and CMV-seronegative. The CDR3 DNA is TGTGCCTGGACGGCAGGGGCGGACTATGGCTACACCTTC. Translation gives CAWTAGADYGYTF.